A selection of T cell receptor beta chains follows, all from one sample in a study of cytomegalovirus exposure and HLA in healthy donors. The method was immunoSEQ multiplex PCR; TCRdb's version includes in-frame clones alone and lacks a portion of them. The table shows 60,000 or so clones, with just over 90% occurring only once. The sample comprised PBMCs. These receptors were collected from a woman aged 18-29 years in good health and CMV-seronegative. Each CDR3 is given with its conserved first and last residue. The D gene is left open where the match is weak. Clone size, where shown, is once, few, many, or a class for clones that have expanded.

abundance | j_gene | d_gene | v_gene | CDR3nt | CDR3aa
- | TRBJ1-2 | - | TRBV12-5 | TGTGCTAGTGGAGCTGGGACTGGTCTTTATGGCTACACCTTC | CASGAGTGLYGYTF
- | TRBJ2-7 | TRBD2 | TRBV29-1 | TGCAGCGTTCGCCCTAGCGGGGCCTACGAGCAGTACTTC | CSVRPSGAYEQYF
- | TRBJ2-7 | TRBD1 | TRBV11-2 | TGTGCCAGCAGCTTAACCACAGGGGAGGAGCAGTACTTC | CASSLTTGEEQYF
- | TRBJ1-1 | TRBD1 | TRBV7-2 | TGTGCCAGCAGCAACCCCGGGACAGGGAACACTGAAGCTTTCTTT | CASSNPGTGNTEAFF
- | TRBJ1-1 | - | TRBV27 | TGTGCCAGCCCTTCTCGGGGGGCTGACACTGAAGCTTTCTTT | CASPSRGADTEAFF
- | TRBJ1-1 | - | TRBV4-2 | TGTGCCAGCAGCCAATCTTCGACAGCGAACACTGAAGCTTTCTTT | CASSQSSTANTEAFF
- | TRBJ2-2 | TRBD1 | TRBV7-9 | TGTGCCAGCAGCCGGCTGGGACAGGAGAGCACCGGGGAGCTGTTTTTT | CASSRLGQESTGELFF
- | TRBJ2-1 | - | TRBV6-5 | TGTGCCAGCAGTTACGTTGGGAGCCCACACAATGAGCAGTTCTTC | CASSYVGSPHNEQFF
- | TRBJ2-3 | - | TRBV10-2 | TGCGCCAGCAGTGAGAGTGGGAGAACGCAGTATTTT | CASSESGRTQYF
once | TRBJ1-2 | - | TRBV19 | TGTGCCAGTAGTTCAATCAGTGCGGGAGCCTTTGGGAACTATGGCTACACCTTC | CASSSISAGAFGNYGYTF
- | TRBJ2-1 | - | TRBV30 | TGTGCCTGGAGTAGGGGGGAGGGCGAGCAGTTCTTC | CAWSRGEGEQFF
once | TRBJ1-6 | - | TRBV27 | TGTGCCAGCAGTAGGGGGGGTGGGTGGAATTCACCCCTCCACTTT | CASSRGGGWNSPLHF
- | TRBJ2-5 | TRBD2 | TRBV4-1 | TGCGCCAGCAGCCAAGCAGGGACTAGCGAAGAGACCCAGTACTTC | CASSQAGTSEETQYF
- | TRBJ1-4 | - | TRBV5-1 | TGCGCCAGCAGCCGAACAATCAATGAAAAACTGTTTTTT | CASSRTINEKLFF
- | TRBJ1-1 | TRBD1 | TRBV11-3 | TGTGCCAGCAGCCCCAGGAGGGGGCTAAACACTGAAGCTTTCTTT | CASSPRRGLNTEAFF
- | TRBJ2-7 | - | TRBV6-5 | TGTGCCAGCAGTTACTCCTCCCCCGGGTCGGGCGAGCAGTACTTC | CASSYSSPGSGEQYF
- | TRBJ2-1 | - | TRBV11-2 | TGTGCCAGCAGCCCCGTGGGAGGAATCTCCTACAATGAGCAGTTCTTC | CASSPVGGISYNEQFF
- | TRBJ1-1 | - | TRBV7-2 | TGTGCCAGCAGCGCGTCCCAGAACACTGAAGCTTTCTTT | CASSASQNTEAFF
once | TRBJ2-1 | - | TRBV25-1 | TGTGCCAGCAGTGAACCCCAGGGTACCTACAATGAGCAGTTCTTC | CASSEPQGTYNEQFF
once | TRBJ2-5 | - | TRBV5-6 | TGTGCCAGCAGCCCCTTGTCGACAGGCCGGGGACAAGAGACCCAGTACTTC | CASSPLSTGRGQETQYF
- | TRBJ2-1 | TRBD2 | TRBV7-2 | TGTGCCAGCAGCTTCTTTAGCGGGGGGATCGGTGAGCAGTTCTTC | CASSFFSGGIGEQFF
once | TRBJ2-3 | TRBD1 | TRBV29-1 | TGCAGCGTCGGACAGGTACAAGATACGCAGTATTTT | CSVGQVQDTQYF
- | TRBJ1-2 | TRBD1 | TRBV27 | TGTGCCAGCAGTTTAATCGGACAGGGGGCCTATGGCTACACCTTC | CASSLIGQGAYGYTF
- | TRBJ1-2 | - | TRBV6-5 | TGTGCCAGTAGCCTTGGGACGGGGGAGGGCTATGGCTACACCTTC | CASSLGTGEGYGYTF
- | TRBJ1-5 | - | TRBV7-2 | TGTGCCAGCAGCTTTAAGTCACAGGGCGGCCCCCAGCATTTT | CASSFKSQGGPQHF
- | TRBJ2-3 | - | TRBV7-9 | TGTGCCAGCAGCTTAGACTACGGAAGCACAGATACGCAGTATTTT | CASSLDYGSTDTQYF
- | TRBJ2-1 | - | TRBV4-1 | TGCGCCAGCACCCGAGGCGGTTACAATGAGCAGTTCTTC | CASTRGGYNEQFF
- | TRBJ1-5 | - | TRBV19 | TGTGCCAGTAGTCAAATCCCTATCCGGCGGCGGGGCAATCAGCCCCAGCATTTT | CASSQIPIRRRGNQPQHF
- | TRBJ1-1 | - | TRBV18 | TGTGCCAGCTCCCCCGGCGAGGGCACTGAAGCTTTCTTT | CASSPGEGTEAFF